The present TCR beta chain was sequenced within a study of glioma-infiltrating T cells. Study outcomes and limitations: Gliomas, especially low-grade, showed above-expected tissue-blood divergence; non-neoplastic patients showed below.

The iRepertoire nested amplicon-rescue multiplex PCR amplified TCR alpha and beta CDR3s from RNA. A single record per CDR3 protein comes from TCRdb applying MiXCR to the multiplex PCR reads. Altogether some 180,000 distinct CDR3 sequences are present, about 31% being singletons, with the ten largest covering 20% to 25%. This clonotype has just one count. The antigen is unknown. CDR1 is LNHDA, CDR2 SQIVND, per germline (reference sequence). Deletions cut 8 bases from V and 3 bases from J, with 12 bases between. CDR3 size: 13 residues. V gene TRBV19 combines with J gene TRBJ2-3; no firm D call. The receptor's source is a human donor with low-grade glioma or glioblastoma, undergoing nonglioma brain surgery, or in good health (not recorded which). Sequencing was done on a sample of glioma tissue, nonneoplastic brain tissue, or PBMCs (not recorded which). The DNA of the CDR3 is TGTGCCAGTTTCCAGGAAGGTACAGATACGCAGTATTTT. It is translated as CASFQEGTDTQYF. Supplemented by reference TRBV19 and TRBJ2-3, the full variable domain reads DGGITQSPKYLFRKEGQNVTLSCEQNLNHDAMYWYRQDPGQGLRLIYYSQIVNDFQKGDIAEGYSVSREKKESFPLTVTSAQKNPTAFYLCASFQEGTDTQYFGPGTRLTVL.